A selection of T cell receptor beta chains follows, all from one sample in a study of human T cells and chemical hapten exposure. Using its own MiXCR run on the RACE reads, TCRdb lists one record per CDR3 protein. The sample comprises 130,000 or so distinct CDR3 sequences, more than 7.5% of which are singletons, and approximately 1.6% rests with the top ten. The sequencing input was whole blood. The source of these receptors is a male donor in good health. Some clones in this sample may be carry-over from other donors' samples. The CDR3 runs from the conserved cysteine through the conserved F or W. A D gene is named only where the DNA matches it firmly.

V gene	D gene	J gene	CDR3 protein
TRBV20-1	TRBD1	TRBJ1-2	CSARADRGGYGYTF
TRBV11-2	-	TRBJ2-2	CASSLNRARNTGELFF
TRBV20-1	TRBD2	TRBJ2-7	CSARPGTSGTSYEQYF
TRBV5-1	-	TRBJ1-2	CASSLEGDGYTF
TRBV5-1	-	TRBJ2-3	CASTVEGVSTDTQYF
TRBV25-1	-	TRBJ1-2	CASSEWGTDGYTF
TRBV5-1	TRBD1	TRBJ1-1	CASSLGGGTAFF
TRBV7-9	TRBD1	TRBJ1-1	CASSTMGQGNTEAFF
TRBV12-3/TRBV12-4	-	TRBJ1-4	CASSPSGEKLFF
TRBV12-5	-	TRBJ2-1	CASGLVPLLTRGYNEQFF
TRBV19	TRBD2	TRBJ2-7	CASRDRSGGLSYEQYF
TRBV16	-	TRBJ2-2	CASSPFPNTGELFF
TRBV29-1	TRBD2	TRBJ2-1	CSVEDGGTSGRNEQFF
TRBV2	-	TRBJ1-5	CASSEWGKPQHF
TRBV29-1	-	TRBJ2-7	CSVGNSYEQYF
TRBV7-9	-	TRBJ2-2	CASSEVGQIGELFF
TRBV19	-	TRBJ2-3	CASRPSGTDTQYF
TRBV6-6	-	TRBJ1-6	CASSRSSPLHF
TRBV6-2/TRBV6-3	TRBD1	TRBJ2-7	CASKANGQGKAEQYF
TRBV4-3	-	TRBJ1-4	CASSQGRGGTNEKLFF
TRBV7-9	-	TRBJ1-6	CASSLGETYNSPLHF
TRBV7-9	TRBD2	TRBJ2-1	CASSGGGVYNEQFF
TRBV12-3/TRBV12-4	-	TRBJ1-1	CASGSPGDMNTEAFF
TRBV4-3	TRBD2	TRBJ2-1	CASSQVGAGGYNEQFF